A single sample is the source of the 26 T cell receptor beta chains below, sequenced in a study of persistence of HIV-infected CD4 T cells. This nonspecific control used anti-CD3/anti-CD28 bead stimulation of CD4+ T cells. Sorting of responding CD4+ T cells relied on upregulated CD40 ligand together with CD69. This was the immunoSEQ version 4 assay in survey mode. Libraries were prepared by immunoSEQ multiplex PCR; TCRdb keeps only in-frame clonotypes and omits some of them. Of tens of thousands of clones listed, 88% are singletons. These receptors have no known antigen. The sample consisted of CD4+ T cells sorted from PBMCs after roughly 18-hour stimulation, taken from a patient who received antiretroviral therapy. These receptors originate from an adult woman with HIV who was CMV-seropositive.

The rearrangement uses TRBV4-2 and TRBJ2-2; no reliable D call. CDR1 is LGHNA and CDR2 is YNFKEQ in the germline V gene. The V end was cut by 3 bases, the J end by 0 bases, with 11 bases between. The CDR3 is made up of 16 amino acids. The CDR3: CASSQAHTANTGELFF. Here the CDR3 DNA reads TGTGCCAGCAGCCAGGCCCACACTGCGAACACCGGGGAGCTGTTTTTT.

This chain links TRBV10-1 with TRBJ2-3; TRBD2 might be the D (6 bases). Trimming pared 6 bases from V and 0 bases from J, leaving 19 bases between. Germline V lookup: CDR1 WNHNN, CDR2 SYGVQD (reference sequence). The CDR3 loop spans 17 amino acids. CDR3 bases: TGCGCCAGCAGCCTTACGCGGGACTCCAAGAGCACAGATACGCAGTATTTT. Its translation: CASSLTRDSKSTDTQYF.

This clone was counted a single time. This chain uses TRBV3-1 (or the pseudogene TRBV3-2) with TRBJ1-3; D gene ambiguous. Trimming left V 6 bases short and J 1 base short, with 10 bases between. CDR3 length: 14 amino acids. The germline gives CDR1 LGHDT, CDR2 YNNKEL (reference sequence). CDR3 residues: CASSLGLSGNTIYF. CDR3 nucleotides: TGTGCCAGCAGTCTGGGCCTGTCTGGAAACACCATATATTTT.

V gene TRBV6-5 combines with J gene TRBJ1-1, with D unresolved. The V end was cut by 6 bases, the J end by 1 base, with 15 bases between. Germline loops: CDR1 MNHEY, CDR2 SVGAGI. The CDR3 covers 15 residues. CDR3 residues: CASRPTMKSNTEAFF. CDR3 in DNA: TGTGCCAGCAGGCCCACTATGAAATCGAACACTGAAGCTTTCTTT.

V and J are TRBV5-4 and TRBJ1-1; no reliable D call. The germline V gene has CDR1 SGHNT and CDR2 YYREEE (reference sequence). This CDR3 region has 13 residues. V shed 2 bases and J shed 1 base, with 6 bases lying between them. CDR3 sequence: CASSFAGNTEAFF. Here the CDR3 DNA reads TGTGCCAGCAGCTTTGCCGGGAACACTGAAGCTTTCTTT.

The chain uses TRBV29-1 and TRBJ1-2; maybe TRBD1 (5 bases). Trimming took 4 bases from V and 6 from J, leaving 12 bases between them. There are 12 residues in the CDR3. CDR1 and CDR2 from the germline V gene are SQVTM and ANQGSEA. In DNA, the CDR3 is TGCAGCGTTGGCGAGGGGAGGCATGGCTACACCTTC. Translating gives CSVGEGRHGYTF.

This sequence joins TRBV6-5 and TRBJ1-2; D is perhaps TRBD1 (5 bases). V was cut by 2 bases and J by 0 bases, with 7 bases left in between. Germline loops: CDR1 MNHEY, CDR2 SVGAGI. The CDR3 has 14 amino acids. The CDR3 reads CASSYQGANYGYTF. The CDR3 region has the DNA TGTGCCAGCAGTTACCAGGGAGCTAACTATGGCTACACCTTC.

The rearrangement joins TRBV5-1 to TRBJ2-7, with 8 bases identical to TRBD2. Germline CDR1 SGHRS, CDR2 YFSETQ. Losses at the gene ends were 4 bases for V and 1 base for J; bases not matched to a gene: 16. The CDR3 consists of 18 residues. CDR3 region: CASSARGGTTTTSYEQYF. The CDR3 DNA reads TGCGCCAGCAGCGCCCGGGGGGGGACTACGACTACATCCTACGAGCAGTACTTC.

The chain has TRBV5-4 and TRBJ2-2; weak D call: TRBD1 (5 bases). CDR1 is SGHNT, CDR2 YYREEE, per germline (reference sequence). The V end lost 5 bases, the J end lost 6 bases, and 11 bases lay between the germline ends. There are 13 residues in the CDR3. CDR3 DNA: TGTGCCAGCAGTGAAGGGGTCGCCGGGGAGCTGTTTTTT. As protein: CASSEGVAGELFF. Together with reference TRBV5-4 and TRBJ2-2, the CDR3 gives the full variable domain: ETGVTQSPTHLIKTRGQQVTLRCSSQSGHNTVSWYQQALGQGPQFIFQYYREEENGRGNFPPRFSGLQFPNYSSELNVNALELDDSALYLCASSEGVAGELFFGEGSRLTVL.

The genes are TRBV4-2 and TRBJ1-3; 9 bases fit TRBD1. The V segment lost 4 bases and the J segment 2 bases; nucleotides outside the gene matches: 6. This CDR3 has 16 residues. Germline V gene sequence: CDR1 LGHNA, CDR2 YNFKEQ. CDR3 DNA: TGTGCCAGCAGCCCCAGACAGGGGGACACTGGAAACACCATATATTTT. It specifies CASSPRQGDTGNTIYF.

The chain combines TRBV11-2 with TRBJ2-3; D tentatively fits TRBD1 or TRBD2 (5 bases each). This CDR3 has 16 residues. Germline CDR1 reads SGHAT; CDR2 reads FQNNGV. The ends were cut back, 0 bases at V and 7 bases at J, with 17 bases in the middle. The CDR3 here is CASSLEDVGVWNTQYF. The DNA of the CDR3 is TGTGCCAGCAGCTTAGAGGATGTGGGGGTATGGAATACGCAGTATTTT.

The chain joins TRBV19 to TRBJ2-2; 7 nucleotides match TRBD2. V lost 6 bases and J lost 4; bases outside the gene matches: 14. Germline-derived CDR1 and CDR2 are LNHDA and SQIVND (reference sequence). The length of the CDR3 is 17 residues. In nucleotides, the CDR3 is TGTGCCAGTAGGCTCGGGAGGATGGCGGCACGCACCGGGGAGCTGTTTTTT. This translates into CASRLGRMAARTGELFF.

This clone has a handful of counts. J is TRBJ2-3 and V is TRBV9; the D is unclear. Trimming cost V 0 bases and J 1 base, with 3 bases left between them. Per the germline V gene, CDR1 is SGDLS and CDR2 is YYNGEE. CDR3 size: 13 residues. The CDR3 loop reads CASSVVGTDTQYF. The CDR3 DNA reads as TGTGCCAGCAGCGTAGTGGGCACAGATACGCAGTATTTT. The full variable domain, completed using reference TRBV9 and TRBJ2-3, is DSGVTQTPKHLITATGQRVTLRCSPRSGDLSVYWYQQSLDQGLQFLIQYYNGEERAKGNILERFSAQQFPDLHSELNLSSLELGDSALYFCASSVVGTDTQYFGPGTRLTVL.

The chain recombines TRBV19 with TRBJ1-1; TRBD1 matches at 9 bases. The CDR3 length is 14 residues. Trimming took 7 bases from V and 4 from J; bases not matched to a gene: 7. Germline V gene data show CDR1 as LNHDA and CDR2 as SQIVND (reference sequence). The chain's CDR3 is CASTPRDRVTEAFF. CDR3 in DNA: TGTGCCAGTACCCCCCGGGACAGGGTCACTGAAGCTTTCTTT.

This chain uses TRBV5-1 with TRBJ1-1; 8 nucleotides line up with TRBD1. This CDR3 is 14 amino acids long. Germline loops: CDR1 SGHRS, CDR2 YFSETQ. V dropped 5 bases and J dropped 1; count of bases not matched to a gene: 4. The CDR3 region is CASSLTGGNTEAFF. Here the CDR3 DNA reads TGCGCCAGCAGTCTTACAGGGGGGAACACTGAAGCTTTCTTT.

V gene TRBV18 combines with J gene TRBJ1-2; D may be TRBD1 (6 bases). CDR1 KGHSH and CDR2 LQKENI come from the germline V gene. Trimming removed 4 bases at V and 4 bases at J, with 16 bases between. The CDR3 loop spans 15 amino acids. The CDR3 sequence is CASSRIPDRIYGYTF. For the CDR3, the DNA is TGTGCCAGCTCACGAATTCCTGACAGGATCTATGGCTACACCTTC.

The table lists this clone with a count of one. The chain recombines TRBV19 with TRBJ1-5; D is perhaps TRBD1 (6 bases). Trimming removed 6 bases from V and 1 base from J, with 16 bases in between. This CDR3 is 16 amino acids long. The germline V gene has CDR1 LNHDA and CDR2 SQIVND (reference sequence). CDR3 bases: TGTGCCAGTAGCCAAATATCGGGGGCGAGCAATCAGCCCCAGCATTTT. The encoded protein is CASSQISGASNQPQHF.

This rearrangement joins TRBV27 to TRBJ2-2; TRBD1 matches at 12 bases. This CDR3 is built from 17 residues. CDR1 is MNHEY and CDR2 is SMNVEV in the germline V gene (reference sequence). Trimming took 4 bases from V and 4 from J; bases not matched to a gene: 7. The CDR3 DNA is TGTGCCAGCAGTTCGGGGGACAGGGGGCTCGGCACCGGGGAGCTGTTTTTT. Translation: CASSSGDRGLGTGELFF.

The V and J genes are TRBV7-3 and TRBJ2-5; the D gene could be TRBD1 or TRBD2 (7 bases each). The ends were cut back, 2 bases at V and 3 bases at J, with 13 bases in the middle. Per germline, CDR1 SGHTA and CDR2 FQGTGA. The length of the CDR3 is 15 residues. This CDR3 reads CASSLQGGRKETQYF. In nucleotides, the CDR3 is TGTGCCAGCAGCTTACAGGGGGGGAGGAAAGAGACCCAGTACTTC.

The rearrangement links TRBV15 to TRBJ2-1; D might be TRBD2 (6 bases). CDR3 length: 17 residues. V gave up 0 bases and J gave up 0 bases, with 12 bases separating them. Germline values: CDR1 LNHNV, CDR2 YYDKDF (reference sequence). The chain's CDR3 is CATSRESAGSSYNEQFF. The CDR3 coding sequence is TGTGCCACCAGCAGAGAGTCCGCGGGGAGCTCCTACAATGAGCAGTTCTTC. The full variable domain, in which reference TRBV15 and TRBJ2-1 provide the parts outside the CDR3, is DAMVIQNPRYQVTQFGKPVTLSCSQTLNHNVMYWYQQKSSQAPKLLFHYYDKDFNNEADTPDNFQSRRPNTSFCFLDIRSPGLGDTAMYLCATSRESAGSSYNEQFFGPGTRLTVL.

This clone was seen a handful of times. The chain recombines TRBV11-3 with TRBJ1-1; D gene uncertain. The length of the CDR3 is 13 residues. Germline CDR1 is SGHNT and CDR2 is YENEEA. The V gene lost 2 bases and the J gene lost 0 bases, with 4 bases spanning the gap. CDR3 residues: CASSLYMNTEAFF. CDR3 nucleotide sequence: TGTGCCAGCAGCTTATATATGAACACTGAAGCTTTCTTT. The whole variable domain, remainder taken from reference TRBV11-3 and TRBJ1-1, is EAGVVQSPRYKIIEKKQPVAFWCNPISGHNTLYWYLQNLGQGPELLIRYENEEAVDDSQLPKDRFSAERLKGVDSTLKIQPAELGDSAVYLCASSLYMNTEAFFGQGTRLTVV.

The V and J genes are TRBV5-1 and TRBJ2-3; 8 bases fit TRBD2. The V gene end was trimmed by 4 bases and the J gene end by 2 bases; junction bases not matched to a gene: 6. CDR1 and CDR2 from the germline V gene are SGHRS and YFSETQ. The CDR3 loop spans 15 amino acids. The CDR3 DNA reads as TGCGCCAGCAGCCCACGGACTAGCAACACAGATACGCAGTATTTT. This gives the protein CASSPRTSNTDTQYF.

CDR3 protein: CASSWDGDTPTGELFF. The DNA for the CDR3 is TGCGCCAGCAGCTGGGACGGGGACACTCCAACCGGGGAGCTGTTTTTT. The chain recombines TRBV5-1 with TRBJ2-2, with a weak D call TRBD1 (6 bases). V shed 3 bases and J shed 5 bases, with 17 bases lying between them. CDR1 and CDR2 from the germline V gene are SGHRS and YFSETQ. The CDR3 covers 16 residues.

This sequence joins TRBV6-5 and TRBJ1-5; D not resolved. V lost 6 bases, J lost 2 bases, and 14 bases lay in between. This CDR3 comprises 15 residues. Germline assignment: CDR1 MNHEY and CDR2 SVGAGI. The CDR3 coding sequence is TGTGCCAGCAGACGCCAAGCGAAGGGCAATCAGCCCCAGCATTTT. It specifies CASRRQAKGNQPQHF.

V gene TRBV7-9 combines with J gene TRBJ2-4, with D maybe TRBD2 (7 bases). The CDR3 loop spans 16 amino acids. V lost 5 bases, J lost 8 bases, and 22 bases lay in between. Looked up from germline, CDR1 is SEHNR and CDR2 is FQNEAQ (reference sequence). The CDR3: CASSPRPGGRTDIQYF. Written as DNA, the CDR3 is TGTGCCAGCAGCCCCCGCCCCGGGGGGCGTACGGACATTCAGTACTTC.

This chain joins TRBV27 and TRBJ2-6, with D perhaps TRBD1 (5 bases). V was clipped by 5 bases and J by 0 bases, with 20 bases between them. The length of the CDR3 is 19 residues. Per the germline V gene, CDR1 is MNHEY and CDR2 is SMNVEV (reference sequence). The CDR3 is CASSPTLRRVGSGANVLTF. In DNA form, the CDR3 reads TGTGCCAGCAGTCCCACCCTCCGCAGGGTTGGCTCTGGGGCCAACGTCCTGACTTTC. Filled out from reference TRBV27 and TRBJ2-6, the complete variable domain reads EAQVTQNPRYLITVTGKKLTVTCSQNMNHEYMSWYRQDPGLGLRQIYYSMNVEVTDKGDVPEGYKVSRKEKRNFPLILESPSPNQTSLYFCASSPTLRRVGSGANVLTFGAGSRLTVL.